The 31 T cell receptor beta chains below were found in one sample sequenced in a study of blood T cell repertoires in COVID-19 (TCRdb year 2020). The library relied on the immunoSEQ multiplex PCR assay. Drawn from immuneACCESS, this table holds only the in-frame rearrangements with V and J called that TCRdb kept. Clones are partly lost; checked studies trace under half to an unresolved V gene and leave the rest unexplained. Within this sample are 130,000 to 150,000 clones, with about 86% of them counted one time only. 8.2% of the sample is in the top ten clones. Material for sequencing was peripheral blood. Every receptor here comes from a human donor in a cohort sampled during active COVID-19.

The chain has TRBV4-2 and TRBJ2-7; 7 positions agree with TRBD2. The V gene end was trimmed by 3 bases and the J gene end by 6 bases; junction bases not matched to a gene: 2. From germline, CDR1 is LGHNA and CDR2 YNFKEQ. The CDR3 totals 12 residues. The CDR3 DNA reads TGTGCCAGCAGCCAGGGGACTATCGAGCAGTACTTC. Residues: CASSQGTIEQYF.

The CDR3 DNA reads as TGTGCCAGCAGAGAGGGGGCAGGGGGGAGTAACACCATATATTTT. Its protein product is CASREGAGGSNTIYF. The V and J genes are TRBV27 and TRBJ1-3; the match to TRBD1 covers 7 bases. This CDR3 is built from 15 residues. Germline CDR1 is MNHEY and CDR2 is SMNVEV (reference sequence). Losses at the gene ends were 6 bases for V and 7 bases for J; bases not matched to a gene: 12.

This clone was detected only once. The chain couples TRBV7-7 to TRBJ2-1; possibly TRBD1 for D (5 bases). Trimming cost V 5 bases and J 6 bases, with 14 bases left between them. The germline CDR1 and CDR2 sequences are SSHAT and FNYEAQ (reference sequence). This CDR3 has 14 amino acids. CDR3: CASSPDSVGNEQFF. As DNA, the CDR3 is TGTGCCAGCAGCCCCGACAGCGTAGGCAATGAGCAGTTCTTC.

The chain combines TRBV10-3 with TRBJ1-5, with D possibly matching TRBD1 (6 bases). Germline loops: CDR1 ENHRY, CDR2 SYGVKD. This CDR3 spans 16 amino acids. The V end was cut by 6 bases, the J end by 1 base, with 16 bases between. The CDR3 spells CAISAFQGRSNQPQHF. For the CDR3, the DNA is TGTGCCATCAGCGCCTTTCAGGGGAGAAGCAATCAGCCCCAGCATTTT.

About this clone: This sample also contains other DNA sequences that code for the same CDR3. The chain recombines TRBV29-1 with TRBJ2-7, with 8 bases that match TRBD1. V shed 6 bases, J shed 2 bases, and the junction held 9 bases outside the gene matches. The germline V gene encodes CDR1 SQVTM and CDR2 ANQGSEA. This CDR3 comprises 14 residues. The DNA of the CDR3 is TGCAGCGTCACTGGACAGGGAAGTCCCTACGAGCAGTACTTC. Translating it yields CSVTGQGSPYEQYF.

The rearrangement links TRBV5-1 to TRBJ2-1; a possible D gene is TRBD1 (5 bases). Trimming removed 4 bases from V and 3 bases from J, with 5 bases in between. The V gene's germline CDR1 is SGHRS and CDR2 YFSETQ. CDR3 size: 12 residues. The CDR3 DNA reads TGCGCCAGCAGCCAGGGCTACAATGAGCAGTTCTTC. This gives the protein CASSQGYNEQFF.

On this clone itself: The identical CDR3 is also encoded by other nucleotide sequences in the sample. The chain is built from TRBV27 and TRBJ2-7; 12 bases map to TRBD1. V trimming: 1 base; J trimming: 4 bases; junction bases outside the gene matches: 2. CDR1 is MNHEY, CDR2 SMNVEV, per germline (reference sequence). The CDR3 is 15 residues long. CDR3 DNA sequence: TGTGCCAGCAGTTTATTGGGACAGGGGGCTTACGAGCAGTACTTC. Its translation: CASSLLGQGAYEQYF.

This rearrangement joins TRBV19 to TRBJ2-4, with TRBD1 as a possible D gene (5 bases). The ends were cut back, 3 bases at V and 0 bases at J, with 9 bases in the middle. The CDR3 covers 15 residues. Per germline, CDR1 LNHDA and CDR2 SQIVND (reference sequence). The CDR3: CASSIPGLAKNIQYF. CDR3 bases: TGTGCCAGTAGTATCCCAGGGCTAGCCAAAAACATTCAGTACTTC.

V is TRBV7-9 and J is TRBJ2-7; maybe TRBD1 (6 bases). V lost 5 bases, J lost 2 bases, and 7 bases lay in between. This CDR3 spans 12 amino acids. The germline V gene encodes CDR1 SEHNR and CDR2 FQNEAQ (reference sequence). The DNA for the CDR3 is TGTGCCAGCAGCAGACAGGCCTACGAGCAGTACTTC. Amino acid sequence: CASSRQAYEQYF.

This rearrangement joins TRBV29-1 to TRBJ1-1; no firm D call. Germline values: CDR1 SQVTM, CDR2 ANQGSEA. The ends were cut back, 0 bases at V and 4 bases at J, with 6 bases in the middle. CDR3 length equals 12 residues. The CDR3 DNA reads as TGCAGCGTTGAAGATCCGGGCACTGAAGCTTTCTTT. This encodes CSVEDPGTEAFF.

The chain employs TRBV9 and TRBJ2-7; unclear D gene. V lost 4 bases to trimming and J lost 3 bases, with 8 bases between them. The CDR3 has 12 amino acids. CDR1 is SGDLS and CDR2 is YYNGEE in the germline V gene. This chain's CDR3 is CASSPRVYEQYF. DNA of the CDR3: TGTGCCAGCAGCCCCCGGGTCTACGAGCAGTACTTC.

This sequence joins TRBV7-2 and TRBJ1-3; D is perhaps TRBD1 (6 bases). The CDR3 runs to 15 residues. V gave up 3 bases and J gave up 0 bases, with 9 bases separating them. Germline V gene sequence: CDR1 SGHTA, CDR2 FQGNSA. In DNA, the CDR3 is TGTGCCAGCAGCTTTCAGGGGAACTCTGGAAACACCATATATTTT. Amino acids: CASSFQGNSGNTIYF.

The chain couples TRBV9 to TRBJ2-7; TRBD1 agrees at 9 bases. This CDR3 has 14 residues. Trimming at V came to 3 bases and at J to 3 bases, leaving 4 bases not matched to a gene. Germline V gives CDR1 SGDLS, CDR2 YYNGEE. CDR3 sequence (DNA): TGTGCCAGCAGCGCTTCGACAGGGGGCTACGAGCAGTACTTC. Protein: CASSASTGGYEQYF.

The rearrangement uses TRBV7-2 and TRBJ1-1; TRBD1 is a possible D gene (6 bases). Trimming took 6 bases from V and 11 from J, leaving 16 bases between them. This CDR3 region has 12 residues. Germline assignment: CDR1 SGHTA and CDR2 FQGNSA. CDR3: CASRLKQGLAFF. The CDR3, as DNA: TGTGCCAGCAGGTTGAAACAGGGCTTGGCTTTCTTT. The variable domain in full, completed from reference TRBV7-2 and TRBJ1-1, reads GAGVSQSPSNKVTEKGKDVELRCDPISGHTALYWYRQSLGQGLEFLIYFQGNSAPDKSGLPSDRFSAERTGGSVSTLTIQRTQQEDSAVYLCASRLKQGLAFFGQGTRLTVV.

The chain has TRBV18 and TRBJ1-3; D not certain. Germline V lookup: CDR1 KGHSH, CDR2 LQKENI. V lost 0 bases and J 0 bases, leaving 6 bases between the germline ends. The CDR3 length is 15 residues. CDR3 DNA sequence: TGTGCCAGCTCACCACCGGGGAGCTCTGGAAACACCATATATTTT. This encodes CASSPPGSSGNTIYF.

This chain uses TRBV7-9 with TRBJ2-7, with D perhaps TRBD2 (10 bases). Germline CDR1 reads SEHNR; CDR2 reads FQNEAQ (reference sequence). CDR3 length: 18 residues. Trimming removed 4 bases from V and 2 bases from J, with 24 bases in between. CDR3 residues: CASSWGGQGLAGAYEQYF. For the CDR3, the DNA is TGTGCCAGCAGCTGGGGAGGACAGGGGCTAGCGGGAGCCTACGAGCAGTACTTC.

This clone was found a few times. As DNA, the CDR3 is TGCGCCAGCAGCTTGGCCGGGACAGGGGTAGGTCCTACCAACAATGAGCAGTTCTTC. Its protein product is CASSLAGTGVGPTNNEQFF. This rearrangement joins TRBV5-1 to TRBJ2-1, with 10 bases lining up with TRBD1. Germline CDR1 and CDR2: SGHRS and YFSETQ. The CDR3 has 19 residues. The trim removed 0 bases at V and 5 bases at J, leaving 14 bases unmatched.

By share, this clone ranks as medium-sized (0.01 to 0.1%). The chain has TRBV7-9 and TRBJ1-4; the match to TRBD1 covers 9 bases. This CDR3 has 15 residues. Germline lookup yields CDR1 SEHNR and CDR2 FQNEAQ (reference sequence). Trimming cost V 0 bases and J 8 bases; bases outside gene matches: 4. CDR3 loop: CASSLATGGSEKLFF. CDR3 DNA sequence: TGTGCCAGCAGCTTAGCGACAGGGGGTTCCGAAAAACTGTTTTTT. Looking up the rest from reference TRBV7-9 and TRBJ1-4 gives the full variable domain: DTGVSQNPRHKITKRGQNVTFRCDPISEHNRLYWYRQTLGQGPEFLTYFQNEAQLEKSRLLSDRFSAERPKGSFSTLEIQRTEQGDSAMYLCASSLATGGSEKLFFGSGTQLSVL.

This clone was seen more than once but under ten times. The chain has TRBV5-4 and TRBJ2-3, with TRBD2 matching over 9 bases. Germline lookup yields CDR1 SGHNT and CDR2 YYREEE (reference sequence). The CDR3 totals 15 residues. V dropped 0 bases and J dropped 6; count of bases not matched to a gene: 5. DNA of the CDR3: TGTGCCAGCAGCTTGGCCCTAGCGGGATTGGATACGCAGTATTTT. It translates to CASSLALAGLDTQYF.

The rearrangement links TRBV19 to TRBJ2-7, with 7 bases aligning to TRBD2. This CDR3 contains 16 residues. The trim removed 11 bases at V and 4 bases at J, leaving 20 bases unmatched. Germline lookup yields CDR1 LNHDA and CDR2 SQIVND (reference sequence). The CDR3 nucleotides are TGTGCCTCCACACGAGGGGCGGGAGAGGGGCGTTACGAGCAGTACTTC. It translates to CASTRGAGEGRYEQYF.

This clone was picked up one time. The chain joins TRBV5-1 to TRBJ2-7; D is perhaps TRBD1 (6 bases). Trimming left V 1 base short and J 0 bases short, with 23 bases between. The CDR3 spans 19 residues. Germline values: CDR1 SGHRS, CDR2 YFSETQ. In nucleotides, the CDR3 is TGCGCCAGCAGCTTGCGACCCGGGACACCGACAAGAAGCTCCTACGAGCAGTACTTC. It yields the protein CASSLRPGTPTRSSYEQYF.

The V and J genes are TRBV5-4 and TRBJ2-7, with D possibly TRBD2 on 5 matching bases. Trimming removed 0 bases at V and 7 bases at J, with 17 bases between. The CDR3 covers 15 residues. Germline V CDR1 and CDR2: SGHNT, YYREEE (reference sequence). Here the CDR3 DNA reads TGTGCCAGCAGCTTGGCCGGGGAGCCCCATCGAGAGCAGTACTTC. Its translation: CASSLAGEPHREQYF.

This clone was recorded only once. This sequence joins TRBV7-8 and TRBJ2-3; 9 bases align to TRBD2. Trimming at V came to 3 bases and at J to 2 bases, leaving 6 bases not matched to a gene. CDR1 is SGHVS, CDR2 FQNEAQ, per germline. The CDR3 has 16 amino acids. The CDR3, as DNA: TGTGCCAGCAGCTTCCAGACTAGCGGAACCACAGATACGCAGTATTTT. This sequence encodes CASSFQTSGTTDTQYF.

There are a few counts of this clone. In the same sample, other DNA sequences code for this CDR3. The V and J genes are TRBV5-1 and TRBJ2-7; 11 bases line up with TRBD2. From germline, CDR1 is SGHRS and CDR2 YFSETQ. The CDR3 sequence is 15 residues long. With V trimmed by 0 bases and J by 3 bases, 2 bases remained unmatched. CDR3 residues: CASSLGLAGIYEQYF. The CDR3 nucleotides are TGCGCCAGCAGCTTGGGACTAGCGGGAATCTACGAGCAGTACTTC.

The chain combines TRBV19 with TRBJ1-6, with D unclear. This CDR3 region has 14 residues. Germline V CDR1 and CDR2: LNHDA, SQIVND (reference sequence). Trimming took off 11 bases at V and 6 bases at J, with 17 bases between the two ends. CDR3 coding DNA: TGTGCCCTGCAGGCCCGAGCATGTAATTCACCCCTCCACTTT. As protein: CALQARACNSPLHF. The full variable domain, completed using reference TRBV19 and TRBJ1-6, is DGGITQSPKYLFRKEGQNVTLSCEQNLNHDAMYWYRQDPGQGLRLIYYSQIVNDFQKGDIAEGYSVSREKKESFPLTVTSAQKNPTAFYLCALQARACNSPLHFGNGTRLTVT.

V usage is TRBV2 and J usage is TRBJ1-5; 8 positions match TRBD1. With V trimmed by 6 bases and J by 5 bases, 6 bases remained unmatched. This CDR3 is built from 14 residues. The germline CDR1 and CDR2 sequences are SNHLY and FYNNEI. CDR3 in amino acids: CASSRSDRDQPQHF. The DNA for the CDR3 is TGTGCCAGCAGCCGATCGGACAGGGATCAGCCCCAGCATTTT.

V is TRBV19 and J is TRBJ2-2; TRBD1 agrees at 8 bases. Trimming took 6 bases from V and 1 from J; bases not matched to a gene: 7. Germline V gives CDR1 LNHDA, CDR2 SQIVND (reference sequence). This CDR3 spans 16 amino acids. The CDR3, as DNA: TGTGCCAGTAGGCCAGGGACAGGCCAGAACACCGGGGAGCTGTTTTTT. Translated, it gives CASRPGTGQNTGELFF.

The CDR3 sequence is CASSLSGGSSEFF. The CDR3 nucleotides read TGTGCCAGCAGTTTATCTGGCGGGAGTTCAGAGTTCTTC. V usage is TRBV27 and J usage is TRBJ2-1; 7 bases map to TRBD2. V was clipped by 0 bases and J by 14 bases; unmatched bases: 7. This CDR3 has 13 amino acids. Per the germline V gene, CDR1 is MNHEY and CDR2 is SMNVEV (reference sequence).

The V call is TRBV27, the J call TRBJ1-2; 9 bases are a match to TRBD1. Losses at the gene ends were 1 base for V and 4 bases for J; bases not matched to a gene: 4. There are 15 residues in the CDR3. The germline V gene encodes CDR1 MNHEY and CDR2 SMNVEV (reference sequence). Here the CDR3 reads CASSLFAQGAYGYTF. As DNA, the CDR3 is TGTGCCAGCAGTTTATTCGCACAGGGGGCCTATGGCTACACCTTC.

CDR3 in DNA: TGTGCCAGCAGTTACGCGGGACAGTTTGGCACCTACGAGCAGTACTTC. Amino acid sequence: CASSYAGQFGTYEQYF. This chain links TRBV6-5 with TRBJ2-7, with D perhaps TRBD1 (7 bases). Germline V gene lookup returns CDR1 MNHEY and CDR2 SVGAGI. V was clipped by 2 bases and J by 2 bases, with 16 bases between them. The CDR3 extends over 16 amino acids.

The chain couples TRBV27 to TRBJ2-6, with 7 bases aligning to TRBD1. The V and J ends lost 5 bases and 1 base, in that order; junction bases with no gene match: 8. This CDR3 is built from 17 residues. Germline-derived CDR1 and CDR2 are MNHEY and SMNVEV (reference sequence). CDR3 DNA: TGTGCCAGCAGTCGACGGGACAGAACGTCTGGGGCCAACGTCCTGACTTTC. It yields the protein CASSRRDRTSGANVLTF.